This T cell receptor beta chain was recovered during a study of cytomegalovirus exposure and HLA in healthy donors. PCR was performed using 60 Vbeta and 13 Jbeta primers. Profiling relied on immunoSEQ multiplex PCR, and the TCRdb table lists in-frame clones only, not all of them. The sample records fewer than 150,000 clones, 15% to 17% being singletons. Per germline, CDR1 SQVTM and CDR2 ANQGSEA. This CDR3 is built from 11 residues. The V segment lost 6 bases and the J segment 9 bases; nucleotides outside the gene matches: 7. The sequence came from a woman aged 18 to 35 in good health and CMV-seronegative. Sequences were obtained from PBMCs. V gene TRBV29-1 combines with J gene TRBJ2-7, with 8 bases that match TRBD1. Here the CDR3 reads CSVGQGQAQYF. CDR3 DNA: TGCAGCGTAGGACAGGGTCAGGCGCAGTACTTC.